Shown below are 10 T cell receptor beta chains from a single sample sequenced in a study of beta chain features in type 1 diabetes. Expressed TCRB transcripts were sequenced because the entire RNA isolate underwent reverse transcription. TCRdb keeps only in-frame clones here, not all; method: immunoSEQ multiplex PCR. The table has fewer than 650,000 clones, roughly 16% seen once. The sequenced sample consisted of naive CD4+ T cells from blood. These receptor sequences come from a man between 18 and 29 years old in good health.

This clone was detected a few times. CDR3 in DNA: TGTGCCAGCAGTGAAAGATCAGGGGGCCTCAATCAGCCCCAGCATTTT. Translation gives CASSERSGGLNQPQHF. The rearrangement joins TRBV2 to TRBJ1-5; 8 bases agree with TRBD1. The CDR3 loop spans 16 amino acids. CDR1 is SNHLY and CDR2 is FYNNEI in the germline V gene. The V segment lost 2 bases and the J segment 3 bases; nucleotides outside the gene matches: 6.

V and J are TRBV9 and TRBJ2-2; TRBD2 aligns across 16 bases. The CDR3 loop spans 17 amino acids. Trimming took 4 bases from V and 4 from J; bases not matched to a gene: 4. CDR1 SGDLS and CDR2 YYNGEE come from the germline V gene. This chain's CDR3 is CASSLGTSGRGTGELFF. DNA for the CDR3: TGTGCCAGCAGCCTAGGGACTAGCGGGAGGGGCACCGGGGAGCTGTTTTTT.

The CDR3 spells CASSIDTAYEQYF. The CDR3 coding sequence is TGTGCCAGTAGTATAGATACAGCCTACGAGCAGTACTTC. The gene calls are TRBV19 and TRBJ2-5; D not resolved. The J call may be faulty, since TRBJ2-7 better matches the DNA end. The CDR3 contains 13 residues. Looked up from germline, CDR1 is LNHDA and CDR2 is SQIVND (reference sequence).

The chain links TRBV5-1 to TRBJ2-5, with 7 bases matching TRBD1. The CDR3 contains 15 residues. V shed 3 bases, J shed 4 bases, and the junction held 9 bases outside the gene matches. Germline CDR1 SGHRS, CDR2 YFSETQ. The CDR3 loop is CASSSTGNAIETQYF. The CDR3 DNA reads as TGCGCCAGCAGCTCGACAGGGAACGCGATAGAGACCCAGTACTTC.

Only a few counts were recorded for this clone. The chain recombines TRBV5-1 with TRBJ1-2, with 8 bases matching TRBD1. V lost 7 bases to trimming and J lost 7 bases; unmatched junction nucleotides: 15. Germline V gene sequence: CDR1 SGHRS, CDR2 YFSETQ. The CDR3 spans 15 residues. CDR3 residues: CASREGQARSFGYTF. Written as DNA, the CDR3 is TGCGCCAGCCGGGAGGGACAGGCGCGGAGCTTTGGCTACACCTTC.

This clone has more than one count but fewer than ten. This chain joins TRBV28 and TRBJ1-5; 9 positions agree with TRBD1. With V trimmed by 8 bases and J by 7 bases, 6 bases remained unmatched. CDR1 and CDR2 from the germline V gene are MDHEN and SYDVKM. This CDR3 is 13 amino acids long. CDR3 nucleotide sequence: TGTGCCAGCCGACAGGGGGAGAGCCAGCCCCAGCATTTT. Amino acids: CASRQGESQPQHF.

This clone was seen more than once but under ten times. This chain connects TRBV18 to TRBJ2-7; no reliable D call. V was cut by 0 bases and J by 3 bases, with 12 bases left in between. Germline V gene sequence: CDR1 KGHSH, CDR2 LQKENI. CDR3 length equals 15 residues. The CDR3 region is CASSPPGWRNYEQYF. The CDR3 DNA follows: TGTGCCAGCTCACCACCCGGCTGGAGAAACTACGAGCAGTACTTC.

CDR3 loop: CASSPLGQHLDSGNTIYF. The CDR3 DNA sequence: TGTGCCAGCTCACCACTCGGCCAACACCTAGACTCTGGAAACACCATATATTTT. V gene TRBV18 combines with J gene TRBJ1-3; no definite D call. Between the trimmed V and J ends, which lost 1 base and 0 bases, there was a span of 16 bases. The CDR3 consists of 18 residues. Looked up from germline, CDR1 is KGHSH and CDR2 is LQKENI.

The V and J genes are TRBV28 and TRBJ2-7; D might be TRBD1 (6 bases). Germline V gene lookup returns CDR1 MDHEN and CDR2 SYDVKM. The CDR3 runs 15 residues. V was clipped by 6 bases and J by 1 base, with 16 bases between them. The CDR3 reads CASSPPGRGSYEQYF. In nucleotides, the CDR3 is TGTGCCAGCAGCCCCCCGGGCAGGGGATCCTACGAGCAGTACTTC.

This clone has more than one count but fewer than ten. The chain couples TRBV6-6 to TRBJ1-6, with D possibly TRBD1 on 5 matching bases. The CDR3 extends over 15 amino acids. V was pared by 5 bases and J by 7 bases, with 15 bases between. Germline V gene data show CDR1 as MNHNY and CDR2 as SVGAGI (reference sequence). CDR3 amino acids: CASSVQGSENSPLHF. CDR3 nucleotide sequence: TGTGCCAGCAGTGTTCAGGGTAGTGAAAATTCACCCCTCCACTTT.